Listed below are T cell receptor beta chains from one sample, sequenced in a study of preoperative IRX-2 immunotherapy in early breast cancer. Here immunoSEQ multiplex PCR was the method, and the copy in TCRdb shows in-frame clones only, minus some. The sample contains about 840 clones, about 70% of which appear only once. The source was tumor tissue, collected after IRX-2 immunotherapy. Receptors were obtained from a human donor with breast cancer. Each CDR3 is given with its conserved first and last residue. The D gene is left open where the match is weak. Expanded clones are given a class, and other clones once, few, many or no size at all.

D gene,clone size,J gene,V gene,CDR3 protein,CDR3 DNA
TRBD2,.,TRBJ2-2,TRBV19,CASMQRGGSTGELFF,TGTGCCAGTATGCAGCGGGGAGGCAGCACCGGGGAGCTGTTTTTT
TRBD1,.,TRBJ1-4,TRBV19,CASRRQGATNEKLFF,TGTGCCAGTAGGCGTCAGGGGGCAACTAATGAAAAACTGTTTTTT
TRBD2,.,TRBJ2-1,TRBV23-1,CASSYFSGLAGRNEQFF,TGCGCCAGCAGTTATTTTTCGGGACTAGCGGGACGGAATGAGCAGTTCTTC
.,.,TRBJ1-4,TRBV27,CASRNRAREKLFF,TGTGCCAGCAGAAACAGGGCGAGGGAAAAACTGTTTTTT
.,.,TRBJ2-6,TRBV11-3,CASSLPRAGANVLTF,TGTGCCAGCAGCTTGCCCCGTGCTGGGGCCAACGTCCTGACTTTC
TRBD1,once,TRBJ1-3,TRBV29-1,CSVDQGANTIYF,TGCAGCGTTGACCAGGGGGCAAACACCATATATTTT
.,few,TRBJ2-3,TRBV14,CASSQDLRTDTQYF,TGTGCCAGCAGCCAAGACCTTCGCACAGATACGCAGTATTTT
.,.,TRBJ2-2,TRBV11-3,CASSFHPNTGELFF,TGTGCCAGCAGCTTTCATCCGAACACCGGGGAGCTGTTTTTT
.,.,TRBJ1-3,TRBV28,CASSWGRGNTIYF,TGTGCCAGCAGTTGGGGCAGAGGAAACACCATATATTTT
TRBD2,.,TRBJ2-5,TRBV19,CASSIGTSGVQTQYF,TGTGCCAGTAGTATTGGGACTAGCGGGGTACAGACCCAGTACTTC
.,.,TRBJ1-4,TRBV28,CASSLGPTNEKLFF,TGTGCCAGCAGTTTGGGGCCAACTAATGAAAAACTGTTTTTT
.,few,TRBJ2-5,TRBV11-3,CASSPGWGQETQYF,TGTGCCAGCAGCCCGGGGTGGGGACAAGAGACCCAGTACTTC
TRBD1,.,TRBJ2-2,TRBV5-1,CASSVGHRDRGRTGELFF,TGCGCCAGCAGCGTTGGACATAGGGACAGGGGACGGACCGGGGAGCTGTTTTTT
TRBD1,.,TRBJ2-5,TRBV2,CATRTGGFQETQYF,TGTGCCACTCGGACAGGGGGCTTCCAAGAGACCCAGTACTTC
.,.,TRBJ2-7,TRBV29-1,CSVEMGERAYEQYF,TGCAGCGTTGAGATGGGGGAAAGGGCCTACGAGCAGTACTTC
TRBD1,.,TRBJ2-2,TRBV6-8,CASRAGQGAVGELFF,TGTGCCAGCAGGGCTGGACAGGGGGCGGTCGGGGAGCTGTTTTTT
.,.,TRBJ1-1,TRBV6-8,CASTSARQRRSTEAFF,TGTGCCAGCACCAGCGCCAGACAGCGGAGGTCCACTGAAGCTTTCTTT
.,.,TRBJ2-7,TRBV28,CASSFNLGHNYEQYF,TGTGCCAGCAGTTTTAATCTCGGGCATAACTACGAGCAGTACTTC
TRBD2,.,TRBJ2-3,TRBV7-8,CASRLESLAGEYF,TGTGCCAGCAGGCTCGAATCACTAGCGGGGGAGTATTTT
.,.,TRBJ2-7,TRBV6-8,CAISVHGSEQYF,TGTGCCATCAGTGTACACGGGAGCGAGCAGTACTTC
.,once,TRBJ2-4,TRBV29-1,CSAATGLKNIQYF,TGCAGCGCAGCTACAGGGCTGAAAAACATTCAGTACTTC
.,.,TRBJ2-1,TRBV10-1,CASAHADEQFF,TGCGCCAGCGCTCATGCTGACGAGCAGTTCTTC
.,.,TRBJ2-5,TRBV30,CAWSEEWTQYF,TGTGCCTGGAGCGAGGAGTGGACCCAGTACTTC
.,.,TRBJ1-1,TRBV11-3,CASSLLGADTEAFF,TGTGCCAGCAGCTTATTGGGGGCGGACACTGAAGCTTTCTTT
.,.,TRBJ1-1,TRBV7-4,CASSLSVNTEAFF,TGTGCCAGCAGCTTATCGGTGAACACTGAAGCTTTCTTT
.,few,TRBJ2-7,TRBV11-3,CASRSSQDSYEQYF,TGTGCCAGCAGGAGTAGCCAGGACTCCTACGAGCAGTACTTC
TRBD1,few,TRBJ1-2,TRBV6-8,CASRSGQNYGYTF,TGTGCCAGCCGGTCGGGACAGAACTATGGCTACACCTTC
.,few,TRBJ1-4,TRBV18,CASSPSRQRSTNEKLFF,TGTGCCAGCTCACCTTCCCGGCAGCGCTCAACTAATGAAAAACTGTTTTTT
.,.,TRBJ1-1,TRBV6-8,CASSSPWTGRNTEAFF,TGTGCCAGCAGTTCCCCTTGGACGGGTCGGAACACTGAAGCTTTCTTT
TRBD2,.,TRBJ2-1,TRBV14,CASSHYGDQSAGGSYNEQFF,TGTGCCAGCAGCCACTACGGAGACCAAAGTGCGGGAGGGTCCTACAATGAGCAGTTCTTC